Listed here are 15 T cell receptor beta chains from one sample, sequenced in a study of breast tumors, draining lymph nodes, adjacent tissues. Using its own MiXCR run on the multiplex PCR reads, TCRdb lists one record per CDR3 protein. Here the sample spans 21,000 or so distinct CDR3 sequences, roughly 40% being singletons. Sequencing input: breast tumor tissue. The source of these receptors is a female donor with breast cancer. Some clones in this sample may be carry-over from other donors' samples.

This clonotype showed up many times. The chain uses TRBV10-2 and TRBJ2-7, with 8 bases matching TRBD1. Germline CDR1 and CDR2: WSHSY and SAAADI. CDR3 length: 14 amino acids. V trimming: 7 bases; J trimming: 4 bases; junction bases outside the gene matches: 9. The CDR3 loop reads CASTGTGGGYEQYF. CDR3 DNA sequence: TGCGCCAGCACCGGGACAGGAGGGGGATACGAGCAGTACTTC.

The chain recombines TRBV9 with TRBJ1-5; TRBD1 matches 8 bases. The V segment lost 3 bases and the J segment 3 bases; nucleotides outside the gene matches: 5. CDR1 SGDLS and CDR2 YYNGEE come from the germline V gene. This CDR3 is 15 amino acids long. CDR3 DNA: TGTGCCAGCAGCGCGGGACAGGCGATCAATCAGCCCCAGCATTTT. This sequence encodes CASSAGQAINQPQHF.

This clonotype was counted at least ten times. CDR3 amino acids: CASSQGPVVRETQYF. In DNA form, the CDR3 reads TGCGCCAGCAGCCAAGGACCAGTCGTTCGGGAGACCCAGTACTTC. The chain has TRBV4-1 and TRBJ2-5; D call uncertain. This CDR3 contains 15 residues. V was shortened by 1 base and J by 5 bases, with 14 bases between the two germline ends. Germline assignment: CDR1 MGHRA and CDR2 YSYEKL.

The J gene is TRBJ2-1, the V gene TRBV2, with 10 bases that match TRBD2. V dropped 5 bases and J dropped 5; count of bases not matched to a gene: 9. The CDR3 is made up of 16 amino acids. CDR1 SNHLY and CDR2 FYNNEI come from the germline V gene. DNA for the CDR3: TGTGCCAGCAGTTCCTCTAGCGGGAGCCCCCACAATGAGCAGTTCTTC. It is translated as CASSSSSGSPHNEQFF.

The chain has TRBV20-1 and TRBJ1-6, with D possibly matching TRBD1 (5 bases). This CDR3 region has 13 residues. CDR1 and CDR2 from the germline V gene are DFQATT and SNEGSKA (reference sequence). V lost 6 bases, J lost 10 bases, and 16 bases lay in between. The DNA of the CDR3 is TGCAGTGCCGTGACAGTCGCCGGATCACCCCTCCACTTT. This gives the protein CSAVTVAGSPLHF.

This clonotype has only one observation. The rearrangement joins TRBV20-1 to TRBJ2-3; a weak D match, TRBD2 (5 bases). This CDR3 is 13 amino acids long. V dropped 5 bases and J dropped 2 bases, with 11 bases sitting between them. The V gene's germline CDR1 is DFQATT and CDR2 SNEGSKA (reference sequence). DNA of the CDR3: TGCAGTGCTCCGGACTTTCCCACAGATACGCAGTATTTT. This codes for CSAPDFPTDTQYF.

The sample holds many counts of this clonotype. This chain links TRBV6-6 with TRBJ1-2, with 9 bases aligning to TRBD1. This CDR3 comprises 15 residues. After removal of 6 bases from V and 8 bases from J, the junction contained 13 bases not matched to a gene. The V gene's germline CDR1 is MNHNY and CDR2 SVGAGI (reference sequence). The CDR3 sequence: CASSGGTGSLRGYTF. The CDR3 coding sequence is TGTGCCAGCAGCGGGGGGACAGGGTCCCTTCGCGGCTACACCTTC.

This clonotype was counted many times. The chain joins TRBV14 to TRBJ2-1; the match to TRBD1 covers 9 bases. With V trimmed by 4 bases and J by 1 base, 5 bases remained unmatched. There are 16 residues in the CDR3. Germline CDR1 SGHDN, CDR2 FVKESK. In DNA, the CDR3 is TGTGCCAGCAGCCCGGGACAGGGTAGATCCTACAATGAGCAGTTCTTC. Translating gives CASSPGQGRSYNEQFF.

This clonotype was detected ten times or more. The chain carries TRBV7-2 and TRBJ2-3; D could derive from TRBD1 or TRBD2 (6 bases each). The CDR3 runs to 13 residues. The V end lost 3 bases, the J end lost 9 bases, and 13 bases lay between the germline ends. CDR1 SGHTA and CDR2 FQGNSA come from the germline V gene. Written as DNA, the CDR3 is TGTGCCAGCAGCTTCCCGGGGGCCCCCACGCAGTATTTT. Its translation is CASSFPGAPTQYF.

This clonotype is medium-sized within its sample. This sequence joins TRBV25-1 and TRBJ2-2, with TRBD2 matching 9 bases. The CDR3 covers 16 residues. The germline V gene encodes CDR1 MGHDK and CDR2 SYGVNS. J lost 5 bases, V lost 1 base, and 5 bases had no gene match. The CDR3 nucleotides read TGTGCCAGCAGTGAATGGGATAGCGGGGGTACCGGGGAGCTGTTTTTT. It specifies CASSEWDSGGTGELFF.

The gene calls are TRBV5-1 and TRBJ2-7; no firm D call. V lost 0 bases and J lost 2, with 12 bases in between. This CDR3 contains 15 residues. Germline CDR1 reads SGHRS; CDR2 reads YFSETQ. The CDR3 sequence is CASSLGDSRAYEQYF. CDR3 sequence (DNA): TGCGCCAGCAGCTTGGGAGACTCACGGGCCTACGAGCAGTACTTC.

This rearrangement joins TRBV12-3 or TRBV12-4 to TRBJ2-7; D unresolved. Trimming cost V 3 bases and J 3 bases, with 9 bases left between them. This CDR3 is built from 13 residues. For the CDR3, the DNA is TGTGCCAGCAGTTTTGGGCCCCTCTACGAGCAGTACTTC. Amino acids: CASSFGPLYEQYF.

V usage is TRBV7-9 and J usage is TRBJ2-1; TRBD2 might be the D (6 bases). This CDR3 is 13 amino acids long. The V gene's germline CDR1 is SEHNR and CDR2 FQNEAQ (reference sequence). V lost 2 bases and J 8 bases, leaving 10 bases between the germline ends. CDR3: CASSLTSSDEQFF. The CDR3 nucleotides read TGTGCCAGCAGCTTAACTAGCTCGGATGAGCAGTTCTTC. The variable domain in full, with the rest retrieved from reference TRBV7-9 and TRBJ2-1, is DTGVSQNPRHKITKRGQNVTFRCDPISEHNRLYWYRQTLGQGPEFLTYFQNEAQLEKSRLLSDRFSAERPKGSFSTLEIQRTEQGDSAMYLCASSLTSSDEQFFGPGTRLTVL.

In this sample, this clonotype is medium-sized. The chain employs TRBV12-3 or TRBV12-4 and TRBJ2-3; tentative D call: TRBD1 (6 bases). Trimming took 8 bases from V and 3 from J, leaving 18 bases between them. This CDR3 contains 15 residues. For the CDR3, the DNA is TGTGCCAGCCACGATGGCGTCAGGGGAACAGATACGCAGTATTTT. Translating it yields CASHDGVRGTDTQYF.

A note on this clonotype: This may arise from a read error, as a much more abundant clone is one base away. The chain carries TRBV5-4 and TRBJ2-7; maybe TRBD2 (5 bases). The CDR3 spans 15 residues. The V end lost 4 bases, the J end lost 3 bases, and 17 bases lay between the germline ends. Germline V gene lookup returns CDR1 SGHNT and CDR2 YYREEE (reference sequence). CDR3 residues: CASSPAGIAIYEQYF. In DNA, the CDR3 is TGTGCCAGCAGCCCCGCCGGGATAGCTATCTACGAGCAGTACTTC.